The clone carrying this TCR beta chain was observed a handful of times. The time point here: peripheral blood 6 weeks after treatment start. This CDR3 is built from 13 residues. V shed 7 bases and J shed 6 bases, with 12 bases lying between them. Looked up from germline, CDR1 is SGHNT and CDR2 is YENEEA. Generated by immunoSEQ multiplex PCR, the TCRdb table keeps only in-frame clones and is missing some. The profile covers 45,000 to 50,000 clones, with approximately 80% appearing a single time and roughly 10% taken by the ten largest. This specimen comes from a study of PD-L1 blockade in urothelial cancer. Overall study context: Blood analysis occurred 3 weeks (second dose) and 6 weeks after treatment start. Per blood sample, T cells had a median of roughly 140,000.

The chain carries TRBV11-3 and TRBJ2-2; maybe TRBD2 (7 bases). The clonotype was recovered from a man aged 70 or older with urothelial cancer. The material was PBMCs, obtained around atezolizumab (anti-PD-L1) treatment. CDR3 sequence reads: CASTQGGAGELFF. CDR3 in DNA: TGTGCCAGCACCCAAGGGGGGGCCGGGGAGCTGTTTTTT.